This TCR beta chain came from a study of siplizumab effects on memory and regulatory T cells. CDR1 and CDR2 (germline): SEHNR, FQNEAQ (reference sequence). CDR3 length: 11 amino acids. V was trimmed by 4 bases and J by 8 bases, leaving 8 bases between them. Assay used: immunoSEQ multiplex PCR; TCRdb lists only in-frame clones, some missing. The table lists tens of thousands of clones, roughly nine tenths of them singletons. The sample comprised CD8+ T cells sorted from blood. The chain employs TRBV7-9 and TRBJ1-1, with D unclear. This clonotype originated in a human donor in good health. The CDR3 reads CASSSMGEAFF. DNA for the CDR3: TGTGCCAGCAGCTCCATGGGAGAAGCTTTCTTT.